The text below deals with one T cell receptor (beta chain). V was pared by 3 bases and J by 6 bases, with 9 bases of the junction left unmatched. Germline values: CDR1 MGHDK, CDR2 SYGVNS. CDR3 length: 15 residues. Amplified TCR beta CDR3 regions came from RNA transcripts. First-round RT-PCR of the TCR CDR3 relied on the HTBI primer set. In TCRdb, the multiplex PCR reads were re-called with MiXCR into one record per CDR3 protein. There are under 350,000 distinct CDR3 sequences in the sample; approximately 22% occur only once, and 50% lies in the top ten. This specimen comes from a study of T cells in Graves' hyperthyroidism and ophthalmopathy.

Input material: blood. The receptor's source is a woman in her 50s with Graves' hyperthyroidism. The J gene is TRBJ2-7, the V gene TRBV25-1; 9 bases are a match to TRBD2. The CDR3 DNA sequence: TGTGCCAGCAGTGACTTTGCGGGAGGGCCTGGCGAGCAGTACTTC. This translates into CASSDFAGGPGEQYF.